This paragraph covers one T cell receptor (beta chain) sequence. Its antigen remains unknown. The data originate from a study of post-analysis software for immune sequencing data. Study summary: Relapsing-remitting, secondary progressive and progressive-relapsing courses of multiple sclerosis were included. General study points: Compared with controls, patients had more of five or six TRBV segments, including TRBV5-6, TRBV5-1 and TRBV20-1.

The TCR beta cDNA libraries contained unique molecular identifiers. TCRdb re-called the PCR reads through MiXCR, storing one row per CDR3 protein. The data show fewer than 850,000 distinct CDR3 sequences, 25% to 30% seen once. The CDR3 has 16 amino acids. V was cut by 2 bases and J by 0 bases, with 13 bases left in between. Per germline, CDR1 LGHNA and CDR2 YSLEER. The V and J genes are TRBV4-3 and TRBJ1-1; D may be TRBD1 (5 bases). The sequenced sample consisted of blood. This clonotype originated in a girl under 18 with multiple sclerosis. CDR3 nucleotides: TGCGCCAGCAGCCAATTAGTGACAGACCTGAACACTGAAGCTTTCTTT. Translating it yields CASSQLVTDLNTEAFF.